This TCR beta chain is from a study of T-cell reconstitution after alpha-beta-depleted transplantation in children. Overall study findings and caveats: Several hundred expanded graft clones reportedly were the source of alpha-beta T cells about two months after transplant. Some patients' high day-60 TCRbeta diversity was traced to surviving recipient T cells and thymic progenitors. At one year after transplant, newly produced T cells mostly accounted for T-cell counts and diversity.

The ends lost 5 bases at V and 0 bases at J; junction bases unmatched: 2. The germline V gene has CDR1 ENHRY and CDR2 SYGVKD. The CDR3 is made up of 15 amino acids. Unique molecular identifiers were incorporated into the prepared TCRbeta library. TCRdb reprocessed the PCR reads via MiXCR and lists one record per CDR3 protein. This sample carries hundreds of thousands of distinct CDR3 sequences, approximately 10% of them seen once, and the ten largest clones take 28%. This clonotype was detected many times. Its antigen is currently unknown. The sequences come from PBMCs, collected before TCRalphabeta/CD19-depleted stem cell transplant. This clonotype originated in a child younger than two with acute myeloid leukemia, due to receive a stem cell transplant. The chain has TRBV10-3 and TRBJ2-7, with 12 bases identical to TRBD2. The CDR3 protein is CAISQTSGSSYEQYF. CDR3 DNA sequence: TGTGCCATCAGTCAGACTAGCGGGAGCTCCTACGAGCAGTACTTC.